This note documents a single T cell receptor beta chain sequence. The antigen is not known. Germline V gives CDR1 SGHAT, CDR2 FQNNGV. This CDR3 region has 16 residues. The junction had 8 bases not matched to a gene; V was cut back by 1 base and J by 3 bases. The data derive from a study of regulatory T cells in long-lasting Graves disease. Study findings and constraints: Persistent disease was characterized by preferential usage of TRBV28, TRBJ1-2 and TRBJ2-5. Clonotypes that were public and shared totalled some 2,900 in persistent patients versus 966 in new patients.

Time point specified: newly diagnosed GD, antithyroid drugs for less than 3 months. Making the TCR library involved RNA that had been extracted from PBMCs. The authors drew patients from an endocrinology department in Xi'an, China. In building TCR beta libraries, iRepertoire HTBI primers were used together with Arm-PCR of CDR3 regions. In TCRdb, the multiplex PCR reads were re-called with MiXCR into one record per CDR3 protein. The data contain roughly 500,000 distinct CDR3 sequences, around 15% of them seen just once; the ten biggest clones take up over 15%. These data were also reused for a study on T cells in Graves' hyperthyroidism and ophthalmopathy. That study reports: With a median lead of around 6.7 months before onset, the model predicted ophthalmopathy.

The receptor's source is a woman aged 50 to 65 with Graves disease. The sequenced sample was peripheral blood mononuclear cells (PBMCs), obtained at new diagnosis, from a patient treated with antithyroid drugs. The rearrangement joins TRBV11-2 to TRBJ2-7, with TRBD2 matching over 8 bases. CDR3 DNA: TGTGCCAGCAGCTTAGCCGGTTCCAGCGGGAGCTACGAGCAGTACTTC. This sequence encodes CASSLAGSSGSYEQYF.